These 25 T cell receptor beta chains were sequenced from one sample in a study of blood T cells in healthy people across ages. It was with a sample-barcoded 5' primer and a J-beta primer mix that a second PCR of about 6 to 12 cycles was run. TCRdb passed the 5' RACE reads through MiXCR, listing each CDR3 protein once. The sample shows 650,000 to 1,000,000 distinct CDR3 sequences, approximately 35% of them seen only once. Sequencing used blood. The receptor set was obtained from a man between 18 and 35 years old in good health.

The V call is TRBV12-3 or TRBV12-4, the J call TRBJ2-7; TRBD2 matches 11 bases. The CDR3 has 15 amino acids. After removal of 3 bases from V and 2 bases from J, the junction contained 3 bases not matched to a gene. The CDR3 coding sequence is TGTGCCAGCAGTTTTGTAGCGGGGGGGACCTACGAGCAGTACTTC. It specifies CASSFVAGGTYEQYF.

In this sample, this clonotype turned up a few times. The chain carries TRBV6-5 and TRBJ1-1; D possibly corresponds to TRBD1 (5 bases). There are 15 residues in the CDR3. Germline V CDR1 and CDR2: MNHEY, SVGAGI. The V end was cut by 6 bases, the J end by 2 bases, with 16 bases between. CDR3 bases: TGTGCCAGCAGGGACATGGGAGACGGTAACACTGAAGCTTTCTTT. This codes for CASRDMGDGNTEAFF.

V gene TRBV12-3 or TRBV12-4 combines with J gene TRBJ1-6, with 8 positions matching TRBD1. The CDR3 totals 16 residues. V shed 1 base, J shed 8 bases, and the junction held 7 bases outside the gene matches. CDR3 nucleotide sequence: TGTGCCAGCAGTTTAGAACAGGGGGTAGGGCATTCACCCCTCCACTTT. Residues: CASSLEQGVGHSPLHF.

The genes are TRBV12-3 or TRBV12-4 and TRBJ1-5; D is perhaps TRBD1 (5 bases). CDR3 length: 17 residues. The V gene lost 0 bases and the J gene lost 2 bases, with 14 bases spanning the gap. The CDR3 sequence: CASSLAVGGVGNQPQHF. Here the CDR3 DNA reads TGTGCCAGCAGTTTAGCGGTGGGAGGGGTAGGCAATCAGCCCCAGCATTTT.

Of note for this clonotype: A much larger clone differs by one base, so this may be a read error. The chain combines TRBV5-1 with TRBJ2-5, with D tentatively TRBD2 (5 bases). CDR1 SGHRS and CDR2 YFSETQ come from the germline V gene. CDR3 length: 13 amino acids. V was cut by 3 bases and J by 1 base, with 7 bases left in between. CDR3 residues: CASSWESQETQYF. The CDR3 DNA is TGCGCCAGCAGCTGGGAGAGCCAAGAGACCCAGTACTTC.

The rearrangement uses TRBV12-3 or TRBV12-4 and TRBJ1-4, with 8 bases matching TRBD1. The J segment lost 5 bases and the V segment lost 1 base, leaving 3 bases of the junction unmatched. CDR3 length: 15 amino acids. CDR3 in amino acids: CASSLGTGPNEKLFF. The CDR3 DNA reads TGTGCCAGCAGTTTAGGGACAGGGCCCAATGAAAAACTGTTTTTT.

A word on this clonotype: The junction shows a germline mismatch at one end, possibly a read error. The chain combines TRBV10-3 with TRBJ1-2; no reliable D call. The CDR3 contains 14 residues. Germline CDR1 ENHRY, CDR2 SYGVKD. The CDR3 DNA reads TGTGCCATCAGTGAGTCGAAGGGCGGTTATGGCTGCACCTTC. Protein sequence: CAISESKGGYGCTF.

This clonotype occurred many times. In DNA, the CDR3 is TGCGCCAGCAGCTTAGGGGGGTCGGCAGCTTTCTTT. Its translation: CASSLGGSAAFF. The rearrangement links TRBV5-1 to TRBJ1-1, with D perhaps matching TRBD1 (6 bases). CDR1 and CDR2 (germline): SGHRS, YFSETQ. This CDR3 comprises 12 residues. V was shortened by 2 bases and J by 10 bases, with 12 bases between the two germline ends.

J is TRBJ2-3 and V is TRBV12-3 or TRBV12-4, with a weak D call TRBD2 (5 bases). Trimming removed 6 bases at V and 4 bases at J, with 14 bases between. The CDR3 extends over 14 amino acids. As DNA, the CDR3 is TGTGCCAGCAGGGACTTTACGAGCGCAGATACGCAGTATTTT. This translates into CASRDFTSADTQYF.

V usage is TRBV19 and J usage is TRBJ1-5, with TRBD1 identical over 7 bases. This CDR3 has 15 residues. Germline assignment: CDR1 LNHDA and CDR2 SQIVND (reference sequence). Germline trimming cut 9 bases from V and 4 bases from J; bases unmatched to any gene: 12. The CDR3 loop is CASVFQGGRNQPQHF. The DNA of the CDR3 is TGTGCCAGCGTATTCCAGGGGGGTCGGAATCAGCCCCAGCATTTT. Full variable domain (rest looked up from reference TRBV19 and TRBJ1-5): DGGITQSPKYLFRKEGQNVTLSCEQNLNHDAMYWYRQDPGQGLRLIYYSQIVNDFQKGDIAEGYSVSREKKESFPLTVTSAQKNPTAFYLCASVFQGGRNQPQHFGDGTRLSIL.

This clonotype was picked up many times. The CDR3: CASSLSYGDYGYTF. The CDR3, as DNA: TGCGCCAGCAGCTTGAGTTACGGGGACTATGGCTACACCTTC. J is TRBJ1-2 and V is TRBV5-1; D remains unclear. Germline values: CDR1 SGHRS, CDR2 YFSETQ. V dropped 1 base and J dropped 3 bases, with 10 bases sitting between them. The CDR3 has 14 residues.

This clonotype was observed a few times. The genes are TRBV7-9 and TRBJ1-2; 11 nucleotides agree with TRBD1. The CDR3 covers 15 residues. Per germline, CDR1 SEHNR and CDR2 FQNEAQ (reference sequence). V dropped 6 bases and J dropped 3; count of bases not matched to a gene: 6. This CDR3 is CASRDGQGADYGYTF. The CDR3 DNA reads as TGTGCCAGCAGGGACGGACAGGGGGCCGACTATGGCTACACCTTC.

This clonotype was observed a handful of times. The chain has TRBV30 and TRBJ2-6; unclear D gene. CDR1 GTSNPN and CDR2 SVGIG come from the germline V gene (reference sequence). V was pared by 1 base and J by 0 bases, with 4 bases between. The CDR3 has 14 residues. In DNA, the CDR3 is TGTGCCTGGAGTGATCCCTCTGGGGCCAACGTCCTGACTTTC. Amino acid sequence: CAWSDPSGANVLTF. Full variable domain (rest looked up from reference TRBV30 and TRBJ2-6): SQTIHQWPATLVQPVGSPLSLECTVEGTSNPNLYWYRQAAGRGLQLLFYSVGIGQISSEVPQNLSASRPQDRQFILSSKKLLLSDSGFYLCAWSDPSGANVLTFGAGSRLTVL.

This clonotype was counted at least ten times. The chain is built from TRBV6-1 and TRBJ2-5; tentatively, D is TRBD2 (9 bases). Trimming shortened V by 7 bases and J by 9 bases, and 18 bases separated the two germline ends. The CDR3 has 13 amino acids. Germline V gene sequence: CDR1 MNHNS, CDR2 SASEGT. The CDR3 sequence is CASTFSGGQAQYF. The DNA for the CDR3 is TGTGCCAGCACCTTTAGCGGGGGACAGGCCCAGTACTTC.

The rearrangement joins TRBV6-2 or TRBV6-3 to TRBJ2-1; a weak D match, TRBD2 (6 bases). Per germline, CDR1 MNHEY and CDR2 SVGEGT. V was cut by 4 bases and J by 1 base, with 11 bases left in between. The CDR3 spans 15 residues. The CDR3 coding sequence is TGTGCCAGCAGTTTCCTTAGCGGATCCTACAATGAGCAGTTCTTC. Amino acid sequence: CASSFLSGSYNEQFF.

The rearrangement links TRBV5-1 to TRBJ2-7, with 8 positions matching TRBD2. After removal of 4 bases from V and 7 bases from J, the junction contained 16 bases not matched to a gene. The CDR3 loop spans 16 amino acids. Germline loops: CDR1 SGHRS, CDR2 YFSETQ. The CDR3 sequence: CASSARLARIYNEQYF. The CDR3 DNA follows: TGCGCCAGCAGCGCAAGACTAGCGAGAATCTACAATGAGCAGTACTTC.

This clonotype has a handful of counts. This chain links TRBV6-5 with TRBJ2-7, with D maybe TRBD2 (5 bases). The CDR3 is 15 amino acids. CDR1 is MNHEY and CDR2 is SVGAGI in the germline V gene. V lost 6 bases to trimming and J lost 5 bases, with 20 bases between them. The CDR3 is CASSYRPEGADEQYF. In DNA, the CDR3 is TGTGCCAGCAGCTACCGACCCGAGGGAGCGGACGAGCAGTACTTC.

This clonotype occurred a few times. The V and J genes are TRBV7-9 and TRBJ1-5; D is perhaps TRBD1 (6 bases). CDR1 is SEHNR, CDR2 FQNEAQ, per germline (reference sequence). Trimming stripped 3 bases from V and 3 bases from J, with 24 bases between. The CDR3 is 19 residues long. CDR3 loop: CASSLGQGQANSFNQPQHF. As DNA, the CDR3 is TGTGCCAGCAGCTTGGGGCAGGGGCAGGCCAATTCCTTCAATCAGCCCCAGCATTTT.

The chain carries TRBV12-3 or TRBV12-4 and TRBJ1-5; the D gene is possibly TRBD1 (5 bases). The ends were cut back, 3 bases at V and 4 bases at J, with 10 bases in the middle. The CDR3 loop spans 14 amino acids. This CDR3 is CASSFLGRNQPQHF. Written as DNA, the CDR3 is TGTGCCAGCAGTTTCTTGGGGCGGAATCAGCCCCAGCATTTT.

The rearrangement uses TRBV20-1 and TRBJ2-7; tentative D call: TRBD1 (7 bases). This CDR3 has 17 amino acids. Trimming removed 6 bases from V and 1 base from J, with 25 bases in between. Germline loops: CDR1 DFQATT, CDR2 SNEGSKA (reference sequence). For the CDR3, the DNA is TGCAGTGCAAACAGACAGGGCGGGGACTTCCTTTCCTACGAGCAGTACTTC. This gives the protein CSANRQGGDFLSYEQYF.

The chain employs TRBV20-1 and TRBJ2-7, with D hard to call. The assigned J gene may be wrong: the sequence end matches TRBJ2-5 better. The length of the CDR3 is 14 residues. Germline CDR1 and CDR2: DFQATT and SNEGSKA (reference sequence). In DNA, the CDR3 is TGCAGTGCTAGGGATTGCAAAGGGTTGGAGACCCAGTACTTC. It yields the protein CSARDCKGLETQYF.

The CDR3 protein is CSARAIELAGLADTQYF. CDR3 bases: TGCAGTGCTAGAGCCATCGAACTAGCGGGTTTAGCAGATACGCAGTATTTT. V gene TRBV20-1 combines with J gene TRBJ2-3; 9 nucleotides match TRBD2. There are 17 residues in the CDR3. J was trimmed by 4 bases and V by 1 base; bases with no gene match: 12. Germline V gene sequence: CDR1 DFQATT, CDR2 SNEGSKA (reference sequence).

This chain connects TRBV15 to TRBJ1-2, with 9 nucleotides matching TRBD1. Losses at the gene ends were 2 bases for V and 4 bases for J; bases not matched to a gene: 20. Germline loops: CDR1 LNHNV, CDR2 YYDKDF (reference sequence). The CDR3 has 20 residues. The CDR3 DNA sequence: TGTGCCACCAGCAGATCACCACCTGGGACAGGGTTTATAGCTTTCTATGGCTACACCTTC. Protein product: CATSRSPPGTGFIAFYGYTF.

This clonotype was detected a few times. The chain uses TRBV7-6 and TRBJ2-5, with 12 bases fitting TRBD2. Per the germline V gene, CDR1 is SGHVS and CDR2 is FNYEAQ. V lost 0 bases to trimming and J lost 11 bases; unmatched junction nucleotides: 16. CDR3 size: 18 residues. The chain's CDR3 is CASSLAGPSSGGENEQYF. As DNA, the CDR3 is TGTGCCAGCAGCTTAGCAGGCCCCTCTAGCGGGGGGGAGAATGAGCAGTACTTC.

V gene TRBV7-2 combines with J gene TRBJ2-4; tentatively, D is TRBD1 (5 bases). Germline lookup yields CDR1 SGHTA and CDR2 FQGNSA. The germline V and J ends were trimmed by 2 bases and 6 bases, with 20 bases remaining between them. The CDR3 extends over 17 amino acids. The CDR3 DNA follows: TGTGCCAGCAGCTTATTTAGGACATCTCTCCTCACAAACATTCAGTACTTC. Residues: CASSLFRTSLLTNIQYF.